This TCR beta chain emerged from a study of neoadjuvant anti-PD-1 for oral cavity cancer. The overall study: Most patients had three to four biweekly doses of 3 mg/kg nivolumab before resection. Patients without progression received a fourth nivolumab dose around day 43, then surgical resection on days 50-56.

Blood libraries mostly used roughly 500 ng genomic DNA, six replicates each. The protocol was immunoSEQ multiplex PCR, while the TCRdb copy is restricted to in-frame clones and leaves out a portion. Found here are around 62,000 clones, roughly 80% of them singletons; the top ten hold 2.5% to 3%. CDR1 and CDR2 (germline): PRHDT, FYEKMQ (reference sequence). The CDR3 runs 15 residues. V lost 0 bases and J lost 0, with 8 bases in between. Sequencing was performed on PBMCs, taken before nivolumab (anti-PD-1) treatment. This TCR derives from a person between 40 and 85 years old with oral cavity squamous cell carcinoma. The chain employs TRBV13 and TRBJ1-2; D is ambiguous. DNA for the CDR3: TGTGCCAGCAGCTTAGGCGGCAGATCTAACTATGGCTACACCTTC. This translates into CASSLGGRSNYGYTF. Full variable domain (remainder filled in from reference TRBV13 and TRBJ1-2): AAGVIQSPRHLIKEKRETATLKCYPIPRHDTVYWYQQGPGQDPQFLISFYEKMQSDKGSIPDRFSAQQFSDYHSELNMSSLELGDSALYFCASSLGGRSNYGYTFGSGTRLTVV.